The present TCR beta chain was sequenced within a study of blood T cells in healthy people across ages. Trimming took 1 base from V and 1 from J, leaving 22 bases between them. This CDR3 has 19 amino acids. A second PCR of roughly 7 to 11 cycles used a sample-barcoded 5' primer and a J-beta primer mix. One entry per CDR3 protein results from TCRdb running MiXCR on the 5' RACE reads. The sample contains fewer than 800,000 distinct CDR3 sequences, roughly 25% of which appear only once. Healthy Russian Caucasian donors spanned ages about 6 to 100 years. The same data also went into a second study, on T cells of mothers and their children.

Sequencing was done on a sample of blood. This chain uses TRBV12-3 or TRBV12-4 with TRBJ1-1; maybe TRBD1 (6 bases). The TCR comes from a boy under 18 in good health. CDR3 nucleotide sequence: TGTGCCAGCAGTTTAGTTAGGAGGGGGTTAGGATTTTGGAACACTGAAGCTTTCTTT. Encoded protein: CASSLVRRGLGFWNTEAFF.